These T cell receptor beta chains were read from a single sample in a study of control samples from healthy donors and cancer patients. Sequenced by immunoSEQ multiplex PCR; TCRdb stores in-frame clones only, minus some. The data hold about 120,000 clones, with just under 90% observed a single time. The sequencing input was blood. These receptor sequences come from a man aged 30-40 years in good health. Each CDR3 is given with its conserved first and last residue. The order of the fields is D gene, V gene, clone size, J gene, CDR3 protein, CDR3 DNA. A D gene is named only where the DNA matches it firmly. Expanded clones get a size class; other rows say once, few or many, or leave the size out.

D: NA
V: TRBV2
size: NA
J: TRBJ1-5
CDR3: CASSGYGPNQPQHF
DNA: TGTGCCAGCAGTGGTTACGGTCCCAATCAGCCCCAGCATTTT

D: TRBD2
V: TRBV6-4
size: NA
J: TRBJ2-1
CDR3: CASSTSGEADEQFF
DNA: TGTGCCAGCAGTACTAGCGGGGAGGCGGATGAGCAGTTCTTC

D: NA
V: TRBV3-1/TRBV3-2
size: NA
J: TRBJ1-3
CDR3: CASSQELRGTGNTIYF
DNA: TGTGCCAGCAGCCAAGAATTAAGGGGAACTGGAAACACCATATATTTT

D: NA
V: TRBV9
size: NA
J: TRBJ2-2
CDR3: CASSVEAGANTGELFF
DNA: TGTGCCAGCAGCGTAGAGGCCGGAGCGAACACCGGGGAGCTGTTTTTT

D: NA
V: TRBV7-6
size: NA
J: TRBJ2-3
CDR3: CASSLRAGLSTDTQYF
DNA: TGTGCCAGCAGCCTAAGAGCAGGGCTCAGCACAGATACGCAGTATTTT

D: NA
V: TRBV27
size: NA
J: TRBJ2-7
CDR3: CASRSHGTEGYEQYF
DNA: TGTGCCAGCAGGTCGCATGGGACGGAGGGGTACGAGCAGTACTTC

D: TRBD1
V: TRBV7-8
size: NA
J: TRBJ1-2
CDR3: CASSFTGTGGLLYGYTF
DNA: TGTGCCAGCAGCTTTACCGGGACAGGGGGACTACTTTATGGCTACACCTTC

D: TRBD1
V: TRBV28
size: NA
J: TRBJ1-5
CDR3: CASRSQGNSNQPQHF
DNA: TGTGCCAGCAGATCACAGGGGAATAGCAATCAGCCCCAGCATTTT

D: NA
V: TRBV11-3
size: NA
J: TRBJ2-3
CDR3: CASSRLYTDTQYF
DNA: TGTGCCAGCAGCCGCCTTTACACAGATACGCAGTATTTT

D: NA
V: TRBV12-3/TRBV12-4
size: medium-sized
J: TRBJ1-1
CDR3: CASSTGTAKFF
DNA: TGTGCCAGCAGCACAGGGACGGCTAAATTCTTT

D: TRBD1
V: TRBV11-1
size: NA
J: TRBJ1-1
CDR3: CASAALGTGIGAFF
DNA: TGTGCCAGCGCCGCGCTCGGGACAGGGATCGGAGCTTTCTTT

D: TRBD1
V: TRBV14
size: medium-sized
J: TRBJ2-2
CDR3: CASSKGLQGVQGGELFF
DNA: TGTGCCAGCAGCAAAGGACTGCAGGGGGTACAAGGCGGGGAGCTGTTTTTT

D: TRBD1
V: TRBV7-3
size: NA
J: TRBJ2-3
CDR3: CASRPGQGGRDTQYF
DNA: TGTGCCAGCAGACCGGGACAGGGGGGAAGAGATACGCAGTATTTT

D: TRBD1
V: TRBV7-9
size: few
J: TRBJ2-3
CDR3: CASSGTGTTDTQYF
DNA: TGTGCCAGCAGCGGGACAGGGACCACAGATACGCAGTATTTT

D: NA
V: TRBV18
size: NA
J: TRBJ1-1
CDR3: CASSPKQARDTEAFF
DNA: TGTGCCAGCTCACCAAAACAGGCAAGGGACACTGAAGCTTTCTTT

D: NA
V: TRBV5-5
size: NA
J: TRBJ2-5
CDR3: CASSILRGETQYF
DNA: TGTGCCAGCAGCATCTTGAGGGGGGAGACCCAGTACTTC

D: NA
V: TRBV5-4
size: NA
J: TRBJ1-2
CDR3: CASSLGPSVEYGYTF
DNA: TGTGCCAGCAGCTTGGGACCCAGTGTGGAGTATGGCTACACCTTC

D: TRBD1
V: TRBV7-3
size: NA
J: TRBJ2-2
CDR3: CASSYTGTGTVRGELFF
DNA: TGTGCCAGCAGCTACACCGGGACAGGGACAGTCCGCGGGGAGCTGTTTTTT

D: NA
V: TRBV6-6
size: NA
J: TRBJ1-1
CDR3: CASRMGVPEAFF
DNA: TGTGCCAGCAGGATGGGAGTCCCTGAAGCTTTCTTT

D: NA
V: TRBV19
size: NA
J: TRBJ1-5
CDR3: CASSQGGGFGQPQHF
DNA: TGTGCCAGTAGTCAAGGGGGAGGGTTCGGTCAGCCCCAGCATTTT

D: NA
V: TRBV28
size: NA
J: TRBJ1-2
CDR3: CASFGRYYGYTF
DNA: TGTGCCAGCTTCGGGAGGTACTATGGCTACACCTTC

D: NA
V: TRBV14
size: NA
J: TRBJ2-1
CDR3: CASSQDPPGITYNEQFF
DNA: TGTGCCAGCAGCCAAGATCCTCCCGGGATTACCTACAATGAGCAGTTCTTC